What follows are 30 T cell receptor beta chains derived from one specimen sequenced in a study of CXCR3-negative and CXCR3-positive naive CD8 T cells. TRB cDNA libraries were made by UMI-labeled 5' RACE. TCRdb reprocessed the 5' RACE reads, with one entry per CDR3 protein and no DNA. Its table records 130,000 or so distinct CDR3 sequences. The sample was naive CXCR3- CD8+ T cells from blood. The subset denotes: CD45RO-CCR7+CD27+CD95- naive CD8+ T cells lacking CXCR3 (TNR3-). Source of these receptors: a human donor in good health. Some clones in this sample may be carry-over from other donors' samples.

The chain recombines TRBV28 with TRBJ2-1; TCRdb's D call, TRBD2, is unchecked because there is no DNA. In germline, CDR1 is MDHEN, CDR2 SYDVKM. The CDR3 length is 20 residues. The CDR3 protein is CASSFSLLAGASKGYNEQFF.

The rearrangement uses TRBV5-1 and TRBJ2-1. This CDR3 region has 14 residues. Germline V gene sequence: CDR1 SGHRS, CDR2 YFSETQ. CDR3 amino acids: CASSLVAAFNEQFF.

The CDR3 reads CASSGGRLEQFF. The chain links TRBV7-9 to TRBJ2-1; TCRdb picks TRBD2, but there is no DNA to check that call. The CDR3 totals 12 residues. CDR1 and CDR2 (germline): SEHNR, FQNEAQ (reference sequence).

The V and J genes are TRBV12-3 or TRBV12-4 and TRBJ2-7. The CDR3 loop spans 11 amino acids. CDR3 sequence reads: CASSYTYEQYF.

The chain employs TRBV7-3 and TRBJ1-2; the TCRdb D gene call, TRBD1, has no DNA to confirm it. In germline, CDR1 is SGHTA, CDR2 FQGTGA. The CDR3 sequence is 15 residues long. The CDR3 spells CASSPGQGNGYGYTF.

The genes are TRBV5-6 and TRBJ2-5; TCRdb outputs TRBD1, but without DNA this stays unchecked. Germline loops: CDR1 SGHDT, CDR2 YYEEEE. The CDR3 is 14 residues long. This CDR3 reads CASSPGTAQETQYF.

The CDR3 reads CASSERGYFEQYF. The chain recombines TRBV2 with TRBJ2-7. There are 13 residues in the CDR3. Per germline, CDR1 SNHLY and CDR2 FYNNEI.

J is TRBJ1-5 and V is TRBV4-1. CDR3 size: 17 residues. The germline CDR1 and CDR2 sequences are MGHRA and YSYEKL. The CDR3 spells CASSQGVETALNQPQHF.

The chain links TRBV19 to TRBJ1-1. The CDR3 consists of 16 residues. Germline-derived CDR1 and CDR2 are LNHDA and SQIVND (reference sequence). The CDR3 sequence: CASSSLVVTLNTEAFF. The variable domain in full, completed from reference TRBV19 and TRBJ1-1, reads DGGITQSPKYLFRKEGQNVTLSCEQNLNHDAMYWYRQDPGQGLRLIYYSQIVNDFQKGDIAEGYSVSREKKESFPLTVTSAQKNPTAFYLCASSSLVVTLNTEAFFGQGTRLTVV.

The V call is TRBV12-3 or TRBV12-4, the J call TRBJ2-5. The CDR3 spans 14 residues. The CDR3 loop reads CASSLGRSQETQYF.

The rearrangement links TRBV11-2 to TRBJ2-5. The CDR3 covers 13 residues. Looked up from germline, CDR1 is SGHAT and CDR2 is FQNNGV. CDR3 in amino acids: CASSLVKEETQYF.

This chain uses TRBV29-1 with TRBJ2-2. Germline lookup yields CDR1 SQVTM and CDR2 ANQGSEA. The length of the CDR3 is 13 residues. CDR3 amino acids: CSVERQNTGELFF.

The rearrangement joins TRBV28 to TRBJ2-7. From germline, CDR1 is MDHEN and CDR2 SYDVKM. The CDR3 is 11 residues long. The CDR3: CASSFYYEQYF.

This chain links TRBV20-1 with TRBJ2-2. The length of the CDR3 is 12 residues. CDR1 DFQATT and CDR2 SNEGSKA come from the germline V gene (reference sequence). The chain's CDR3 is CSGFLSTGELFF.

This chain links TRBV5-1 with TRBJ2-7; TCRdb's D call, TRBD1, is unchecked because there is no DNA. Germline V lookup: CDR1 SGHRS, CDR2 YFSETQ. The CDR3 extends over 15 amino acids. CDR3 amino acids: CASSEPGQGEGEQYF.

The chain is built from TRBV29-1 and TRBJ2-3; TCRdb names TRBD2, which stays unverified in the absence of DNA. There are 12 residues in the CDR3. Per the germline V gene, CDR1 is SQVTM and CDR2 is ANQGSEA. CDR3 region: CSVPSGGVAQYF.

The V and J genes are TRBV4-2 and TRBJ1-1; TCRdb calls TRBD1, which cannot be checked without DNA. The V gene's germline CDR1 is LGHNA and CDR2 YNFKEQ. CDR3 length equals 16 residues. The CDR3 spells CASSQVAGAMNTEAFF.

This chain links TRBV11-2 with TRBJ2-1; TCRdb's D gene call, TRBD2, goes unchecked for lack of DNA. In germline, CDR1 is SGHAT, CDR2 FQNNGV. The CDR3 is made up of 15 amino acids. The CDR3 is CASSLGAGGLSEQFF. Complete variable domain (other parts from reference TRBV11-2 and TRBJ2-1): EAGVAQSPRYKIIEKRQSVAFWCNPISGHATLYWYQQILGQGPKLLIQFQNNGVVDDSQLPKDRFSAERLKGVDSTLKIQPAKLEDSAVYLCASSLGAGGLSEQFFGPGTRLTVL.

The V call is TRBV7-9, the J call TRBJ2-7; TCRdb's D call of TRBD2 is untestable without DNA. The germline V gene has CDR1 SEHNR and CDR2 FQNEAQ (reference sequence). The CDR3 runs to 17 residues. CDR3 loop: CASSILGGTAGSYEQYF.

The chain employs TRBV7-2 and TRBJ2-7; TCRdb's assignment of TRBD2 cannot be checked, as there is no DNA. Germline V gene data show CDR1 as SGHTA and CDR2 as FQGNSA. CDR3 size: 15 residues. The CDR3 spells CASSRYSGGLYEQYF. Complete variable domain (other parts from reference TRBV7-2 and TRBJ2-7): GAGVSQSPSNKVTEKGKDVELRCDPISGHTALYWYRQSLGQGLEFLIYFQGNSAPDKSGLPSDRFSAERTGGSVSTLTIQRTQQEDSAVYLCASSRYSGGLYEQYFGPGTRLTVT.

The CDR3 loop reads CASSLALGELFF. This rearrangement joins TRBV7-8 to TRBJ2-2. The V gene's germline CDR1 is SGHVS and CDR2 FQNEAQ. This CDR3 has 12 residues. The full variable domain, with the rest looked up from reference TRBV7-8 and TRBJ2-2, is GAGVSQSPRYKVAKRGQDVALRCDPISGHVSLFWYQQALGQGPEFLTYFQNEAQLDKSGLPSDRFFAERPEGSVSTLKIQRTQQEDSAVYLCASSLALGELFFGEGSRLTVL.

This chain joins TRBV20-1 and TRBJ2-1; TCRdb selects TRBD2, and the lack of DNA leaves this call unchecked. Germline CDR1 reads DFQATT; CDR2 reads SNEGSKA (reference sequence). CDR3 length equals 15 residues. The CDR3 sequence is CSVPPGISSYNEQFF.

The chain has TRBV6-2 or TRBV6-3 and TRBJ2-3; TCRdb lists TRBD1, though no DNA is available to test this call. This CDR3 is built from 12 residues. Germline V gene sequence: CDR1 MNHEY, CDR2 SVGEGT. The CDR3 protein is CASSYPLDTQYF.

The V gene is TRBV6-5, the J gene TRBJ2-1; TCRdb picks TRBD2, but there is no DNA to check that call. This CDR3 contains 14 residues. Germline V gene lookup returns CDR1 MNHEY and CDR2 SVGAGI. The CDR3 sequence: CASSYSVGRNEQFF.

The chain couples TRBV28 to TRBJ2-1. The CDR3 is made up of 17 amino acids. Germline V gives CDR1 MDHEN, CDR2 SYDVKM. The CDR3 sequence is CASSLYGIVSSYNEQFF.

The CDR3 here is CSARDIPTPDLRGFYGYTF. The chain employs TRBV20-1 and TRBJ1-2; TCRdb lists TRBD1, though no DNA is available to test this call. The CDR3 has 19 amino acids. Germline V CDR1 and CDR2: DFQATT, SNEGSKA (reference sequence).

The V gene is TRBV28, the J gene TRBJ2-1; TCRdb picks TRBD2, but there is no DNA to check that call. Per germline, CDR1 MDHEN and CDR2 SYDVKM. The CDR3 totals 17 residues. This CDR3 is CASSSRLAGGLYNEQFF.

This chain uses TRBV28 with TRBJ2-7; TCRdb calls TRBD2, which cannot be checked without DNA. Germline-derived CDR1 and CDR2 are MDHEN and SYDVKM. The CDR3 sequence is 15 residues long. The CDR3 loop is CASSFRGVSSYEQYF.

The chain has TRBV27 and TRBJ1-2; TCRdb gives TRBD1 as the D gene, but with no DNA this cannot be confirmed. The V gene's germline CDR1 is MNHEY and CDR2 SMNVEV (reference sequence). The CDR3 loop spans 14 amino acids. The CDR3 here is CASSSGTGGDGYTF.

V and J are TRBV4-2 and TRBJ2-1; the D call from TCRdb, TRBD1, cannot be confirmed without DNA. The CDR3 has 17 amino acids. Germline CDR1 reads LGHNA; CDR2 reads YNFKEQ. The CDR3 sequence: CASSQGMRRDSVYEQFF.